What follows describes a single T cell receptor beta chain. The data belong to a study of blood T cell repertoires in COVID-19. Across the whole study: Some COVID-19 samples were acute and others convalescent; all came from the United States, Italy and Spain.

Trimming pared 1 base from V and 7 bases from J, leaving 14 bases between. This CDR3 contains 16 residues. Germline lookup yields CDR1 LGHDT and CDR2 YNNKEL (reference sequence). Study processing details: How many nucleated cells were present was estimated from reference gene primer amplification. Sequencing used immunoSEQ multiplex PCR; TCRdb keeps in-frame clones, though not all of them. The DNA was the basis for D and trimming; V, J and clone size are from that table. The sample shows a few hundred thousand clones, roughly 84% of them seen only once. This TCR was sampled from a woman aged 18 to 35 with acute or convalescent COVID-19. The sample was peripheral blood. The chain carries TRBV3-1 (or the pseudogene TRBV3-2) and TRBJ1-6; D is ambiguous. CDR3 DNA: TGTGCCAGCAGCCAAGCCATGCGGCTGCTAAATTCACCCCTCCACTTT. Its translation: CASSQAMRLLNSPLHF.